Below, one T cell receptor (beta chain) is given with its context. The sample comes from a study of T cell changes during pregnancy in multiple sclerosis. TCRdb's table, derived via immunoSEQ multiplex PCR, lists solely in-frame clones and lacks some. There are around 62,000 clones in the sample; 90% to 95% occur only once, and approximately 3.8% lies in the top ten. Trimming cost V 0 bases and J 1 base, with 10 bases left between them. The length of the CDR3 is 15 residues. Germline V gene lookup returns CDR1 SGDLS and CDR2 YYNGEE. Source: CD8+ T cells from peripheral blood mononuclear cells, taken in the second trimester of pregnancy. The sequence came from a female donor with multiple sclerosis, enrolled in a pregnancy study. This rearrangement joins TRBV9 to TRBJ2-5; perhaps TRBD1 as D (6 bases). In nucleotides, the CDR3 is TGTGCCAGCAGCGTAGGAGGACAGATCCAAGAGACCCAGTACTTC. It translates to CASSVGGQIQETQYF. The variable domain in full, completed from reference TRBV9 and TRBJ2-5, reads DSGVTQTPKHLITATGQRVTLRCSPRSGDLSVYWYQQSLDQGLQFLIQYYNGEERAKGNILERFSAQQFPDLHSELNLSSLELGDSALYFCASSVGGQIQETQYFGPGTRLLVL.